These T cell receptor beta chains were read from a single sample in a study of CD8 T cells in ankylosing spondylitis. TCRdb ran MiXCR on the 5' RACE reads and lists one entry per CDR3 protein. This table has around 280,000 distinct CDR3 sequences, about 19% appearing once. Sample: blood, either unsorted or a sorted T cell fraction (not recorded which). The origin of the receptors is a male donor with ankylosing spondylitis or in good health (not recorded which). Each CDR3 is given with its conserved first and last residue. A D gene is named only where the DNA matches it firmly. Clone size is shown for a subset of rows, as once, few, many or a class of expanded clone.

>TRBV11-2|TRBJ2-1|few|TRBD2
CASSWTSGGYNEQFF
TGTGCCAGCTCCTGGACTAGCGGGGGCTACAATGAGCAGTTCTTC
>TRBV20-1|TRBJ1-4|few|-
CSARPGHPNEKLFF
TGCAGTGCTCGGCCGGGACACCCTAATGAAAAACTGTTTTTT
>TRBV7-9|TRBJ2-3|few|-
CASPSGYTDTQYF
TGTGCCAGCCCCAGTGGATACACAGATACGCAGTATTTT
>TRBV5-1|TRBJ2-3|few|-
CASSLDASAITDTQYF
TGCGCCAGCAGCTTGGATGCCTCCGCCATCACAGATACGCAGTATTTT
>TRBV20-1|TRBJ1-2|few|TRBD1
CSASGTGYGYTF
TGCAGTGCTAGCGGGACAGGGTATGGCTACACCTTC
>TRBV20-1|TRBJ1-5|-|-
CSARTGSYQPQHF
TGCAGTGCTAGAACAGGGAGTTATCAGCCCCAGCATTTT
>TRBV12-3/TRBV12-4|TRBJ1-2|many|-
CASSPGPGFGYTF
TGTGCCAGCAGTCCGGGTCCGGGGTTTGGCTACACCTTC
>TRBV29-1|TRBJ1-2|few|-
CSVESHNYGYTF
TGCAGCGTTGAAAGCCATAACTATGGCTACACCTTC
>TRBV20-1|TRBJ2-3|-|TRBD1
CSAPRTGATDTQYF
TGCAGTGCTCCCAGGACAGGGGCCACAGATACGCAGTATTTT
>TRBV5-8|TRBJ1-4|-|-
CASIRPGGGEKLFF
TGTGCCAGCATTAGACCCGGTGGAGGTGAAAAACTGTTTTTT
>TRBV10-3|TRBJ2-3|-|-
CAINSADTDTQYF
TGTGCCATAAATAGCGCAGACACAGATACGCAGTATTTT
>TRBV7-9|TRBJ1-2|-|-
CASRYPGNGGYTF
TGTGCCAGCAGATACCCGGGGAACGGTGGCTACACCTTC
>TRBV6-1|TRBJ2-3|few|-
CASSESAGTDTQYF
TGTGCCAGCAGTGAATCGGCAGGCACAGATACGCAGTATTTT
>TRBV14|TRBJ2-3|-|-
CGICQILGTQYF
TGTGGCATCTGCCAAATCTTGGGGACGCAGTATTTT
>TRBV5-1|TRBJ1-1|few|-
CASSLGETHAEAFF
TGCGCCAGCAGCCTAGGAGAGACGCACGCTGAAGCTTTCTTT
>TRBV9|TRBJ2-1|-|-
CASSPYSSAYNEQFF
TGTGCCAGCAGCCCCTACTCTAGCGCCTACAATGAGCAGTTCTTC
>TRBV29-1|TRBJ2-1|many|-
CSVESRGGYNEQFF
TGCAGCGTCGAGAGCAGGGGGGGTTACAATGAGCAGTTCTTC
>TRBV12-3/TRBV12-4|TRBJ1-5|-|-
CASISGGADQPQHF
TGTGCCAGCATCTCCGGGGGGGCGGATCAGCCCCAGCATTTT
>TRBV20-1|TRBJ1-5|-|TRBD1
CSAEQGGNQPQHF
TGCAGTGCAGAACAGGGGGGCAATCAGCCCCAGCATTTT
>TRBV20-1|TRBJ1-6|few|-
CSARDGGATYNSPLHF
TGCAGTGCTAGAGATGGGGGGGCGACCTATAATTCACCCCTCCACTTT
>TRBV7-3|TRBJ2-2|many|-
CASSLDGTGELFF
TGTGCCAGCAGCCTCGATGGCACCGGGGAGCTGTTTTTT
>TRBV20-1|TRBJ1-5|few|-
CSARDFRGSGSNQPQHF
TGCAGTGCTAGAGATTTCCGCGGTAGCGGTAGCAATCAGCCCCAGCATTTT
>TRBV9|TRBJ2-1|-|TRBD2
CASRPEVAGYNEQFF
TGTGCCAGCAGGCCCGAAGTAGCGGGGTACAATGAGCAGTTCTTC
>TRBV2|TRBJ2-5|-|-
CASGETQYF
TGTGCCAGCGGGGAGACCCAGTACTTC